The sequence of this TCR beta chain was determined in a study of PD-1 blockade in classical Hodgkin lymphoma. Turning to the study itself: On a schedule of every 2 weeks, patients received nivolumab 3 mg/kg intravenously. General study findings and limits: Researchers reported that CD4+ TCR diversity, though not CD8+, rose significantly by C4D1. What drove the repertoire differences, possibly disease activity or prior therapy, has not been defined. Newly diagnosed patients reportedly trailed healthy donors in baseline TCR diversity.

Here immunoSEQ multiplex PCR was the method, and the copy in TCRdb shows in-frame clones only, minus some. The sample has around 15,000 clones; approximately 84% are singletons. V trimming: 2 bases; J trimming: 1 base; junction bases outside the gene matches: 9. CDR1 and CDR2 from the germline V gene are LGHNA and YNFKEQ. The CDR3 is 19 residues long. The time point here: cycle 4 day 1 (C4D1), after about 6 weeks of nivolumab. Autologous stem cell transplantation was followed by relapse in every patient, and brentuximab vedotin exposure varied. Magnetic depletion of unwanted cells isolated CD4+ T cells from thawed PBMCs. A note on this clone: Its antigen remains unidentified.

This receptor was taken from a human donor with classical Hodgkin lymphoma. The sample was CD4+ T cells from blood, taken before the fourth cycle of nivolumab. J is TRBJ2-2 and V is TRBV4-2; TRBD2 matches 11 bases. DNA of the CDR3: TGTGCCAGCAGCCAACTTAACGCCGGGACTAGCGGGAACACCGGGGAGCTGTTTTTT. It is translated as CASSQLNAGTSGNTGELFF.